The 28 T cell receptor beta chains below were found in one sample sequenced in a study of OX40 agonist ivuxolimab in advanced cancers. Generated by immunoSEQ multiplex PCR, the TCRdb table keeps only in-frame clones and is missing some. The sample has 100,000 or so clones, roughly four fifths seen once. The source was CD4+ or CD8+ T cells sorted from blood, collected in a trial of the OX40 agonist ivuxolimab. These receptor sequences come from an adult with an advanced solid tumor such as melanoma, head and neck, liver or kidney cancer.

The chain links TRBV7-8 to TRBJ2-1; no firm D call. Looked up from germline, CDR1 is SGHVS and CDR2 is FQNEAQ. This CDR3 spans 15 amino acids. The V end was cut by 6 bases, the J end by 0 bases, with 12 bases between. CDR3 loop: CASRPLMSSYNEQFF. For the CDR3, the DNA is TGTGCCAGCAGACCTCTGATGAGCTCCTACAATGAGCAGTTCTTC.

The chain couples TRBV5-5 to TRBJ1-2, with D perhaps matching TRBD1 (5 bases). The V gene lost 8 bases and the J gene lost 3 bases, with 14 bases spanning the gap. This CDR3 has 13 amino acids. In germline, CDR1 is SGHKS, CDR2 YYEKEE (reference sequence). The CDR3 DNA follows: TGTGCCAGTTCACAGGCTCGGGACTATGGCTACACCTTC. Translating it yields CASSQARDYGYTF. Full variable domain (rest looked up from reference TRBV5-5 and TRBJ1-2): DAGVTQSPTHLIKTRGQQVTLRCSPISGHKSVSWYQQVLGQGPQFIFQYYEKEERGRGNFPDRFSARQFPNYSSELNVNALLLGDSALYLCASSQARDYGYTFGSGTRLTVV.

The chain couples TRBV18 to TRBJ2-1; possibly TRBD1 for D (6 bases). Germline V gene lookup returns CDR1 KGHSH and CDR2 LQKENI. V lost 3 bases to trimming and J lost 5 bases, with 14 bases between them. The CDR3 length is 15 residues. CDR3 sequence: CASSPTGGGNNEQFF. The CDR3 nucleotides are TGTGCCAGCTCACCGACAGGTGGAGGCAACAATGAGCAGTTCTTC.

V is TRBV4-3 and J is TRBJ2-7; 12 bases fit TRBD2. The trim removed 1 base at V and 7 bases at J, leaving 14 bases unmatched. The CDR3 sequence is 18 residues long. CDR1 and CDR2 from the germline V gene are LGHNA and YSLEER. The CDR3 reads CASSQGAASGGASREQYF. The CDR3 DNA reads TGCGCCAGCAGCCAAGGGGCGGCTAGCGGGGGGGCCTCTCGGGAGCAGTACTTC.

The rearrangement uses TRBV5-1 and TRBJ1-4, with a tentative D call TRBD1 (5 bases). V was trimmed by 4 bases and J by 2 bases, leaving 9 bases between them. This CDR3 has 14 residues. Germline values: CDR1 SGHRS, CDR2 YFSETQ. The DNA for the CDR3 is TGCGCCAGCAGCCCCCGGGACACTAATGAAAAACTGTTTTTT. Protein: CASSPRDTNEKLFF.

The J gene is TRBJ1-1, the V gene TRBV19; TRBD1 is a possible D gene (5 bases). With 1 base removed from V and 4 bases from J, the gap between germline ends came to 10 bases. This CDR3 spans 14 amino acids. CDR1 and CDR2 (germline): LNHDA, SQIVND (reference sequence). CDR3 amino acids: CASSIASGGTEAFF. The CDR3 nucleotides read TGTGCCAGTAGTATAGCGTCGGGGGGCACTGAAGCTTTCTTT.

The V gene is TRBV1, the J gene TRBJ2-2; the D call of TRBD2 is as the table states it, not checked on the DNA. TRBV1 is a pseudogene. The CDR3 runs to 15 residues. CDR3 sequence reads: CTSSRLAGGTGELFF. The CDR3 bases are TGCACCAGCAGCCGACTAGCGGGAGGCACCGGGGAGCTGTTTTTT.

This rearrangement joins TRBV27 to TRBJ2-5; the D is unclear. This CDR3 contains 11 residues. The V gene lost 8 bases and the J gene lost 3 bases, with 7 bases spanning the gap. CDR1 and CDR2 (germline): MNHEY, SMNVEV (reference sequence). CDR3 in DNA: TGTGCCAGCCCTCCTAAAGAGACCCAGTACTTC. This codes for CASPPKETQYF.

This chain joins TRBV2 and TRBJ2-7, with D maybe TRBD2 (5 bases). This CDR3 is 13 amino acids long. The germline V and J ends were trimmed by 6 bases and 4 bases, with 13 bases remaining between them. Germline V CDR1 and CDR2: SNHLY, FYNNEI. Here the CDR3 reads CASRLDSLYEQYF. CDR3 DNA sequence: TGTGCCAGCAGACTAGATTCGTTGTACGAGCAGTACTTC.

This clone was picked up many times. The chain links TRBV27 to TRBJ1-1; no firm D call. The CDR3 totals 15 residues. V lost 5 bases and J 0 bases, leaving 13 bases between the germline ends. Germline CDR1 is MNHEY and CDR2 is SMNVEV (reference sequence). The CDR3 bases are TGTGCCAGCAGTCCCTGGACGGATATGAACACTGAAGCTTTCTTT. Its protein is CASSPWTDMNTEAFF.

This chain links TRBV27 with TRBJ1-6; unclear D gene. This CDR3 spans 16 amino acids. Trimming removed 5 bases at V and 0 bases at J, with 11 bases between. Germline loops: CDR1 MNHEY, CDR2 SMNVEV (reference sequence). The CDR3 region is CASSEGSRSYNSPLHF. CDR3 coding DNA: TGTGCCAGCAGTGAAGGGTCCCGCTCCTATAATTCACCCCTCCACTTT.

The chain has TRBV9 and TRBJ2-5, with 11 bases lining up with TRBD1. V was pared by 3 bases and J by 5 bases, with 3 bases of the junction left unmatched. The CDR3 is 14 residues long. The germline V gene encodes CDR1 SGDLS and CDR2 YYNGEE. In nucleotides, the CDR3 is TGTGCCAGCAGCGCGGACAGGGGGCGGGAGACCCAGTACTTC. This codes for CASSADRGRETQYF.

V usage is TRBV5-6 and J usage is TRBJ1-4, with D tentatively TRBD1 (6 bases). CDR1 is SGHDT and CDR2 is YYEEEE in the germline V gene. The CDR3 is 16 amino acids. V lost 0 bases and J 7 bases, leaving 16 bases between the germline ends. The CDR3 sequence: CASSLDWGLTGEKLFF. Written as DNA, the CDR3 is TGTGCCAGCAGCTTGGATTGGGGGCTCACTGGTGAAAAACTGTTTTTT.

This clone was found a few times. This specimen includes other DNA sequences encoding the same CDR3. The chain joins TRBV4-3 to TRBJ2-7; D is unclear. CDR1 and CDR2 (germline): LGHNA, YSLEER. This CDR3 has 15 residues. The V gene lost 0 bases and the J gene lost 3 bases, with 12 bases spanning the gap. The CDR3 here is CASSQDRHGNYEQYF. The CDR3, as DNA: TGCGCCAGCAGCCAAGATCGGCACGGCAACTACGAGCAGTACTTC.

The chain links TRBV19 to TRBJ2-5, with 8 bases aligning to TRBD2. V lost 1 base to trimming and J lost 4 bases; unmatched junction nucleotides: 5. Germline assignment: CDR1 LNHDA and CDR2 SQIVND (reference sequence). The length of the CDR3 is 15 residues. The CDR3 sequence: CASSIATTSGETQYF. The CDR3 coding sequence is TGTGCCAGTAGTATAGCTACCACTAGCGGAGAGACCCAGTACTTC.

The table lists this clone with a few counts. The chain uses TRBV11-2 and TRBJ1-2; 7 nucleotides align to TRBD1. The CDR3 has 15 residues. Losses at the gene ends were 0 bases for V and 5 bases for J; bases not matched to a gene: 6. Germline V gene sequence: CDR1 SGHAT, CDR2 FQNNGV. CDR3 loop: CASSLDPGTAYGYTF. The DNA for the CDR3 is TGTGCCAGCAGCTTAGATCCCGGGACAGCTTATGGCTACACCTTC.

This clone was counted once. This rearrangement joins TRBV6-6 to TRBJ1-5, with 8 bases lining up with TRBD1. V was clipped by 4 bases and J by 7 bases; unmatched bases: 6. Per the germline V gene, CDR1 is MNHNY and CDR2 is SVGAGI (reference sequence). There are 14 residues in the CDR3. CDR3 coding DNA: TGTGCCAGCAGTTGGGCACAGGGGGGCCAGCCCCAGCATTTT. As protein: CASSWAQGGQPQHF.

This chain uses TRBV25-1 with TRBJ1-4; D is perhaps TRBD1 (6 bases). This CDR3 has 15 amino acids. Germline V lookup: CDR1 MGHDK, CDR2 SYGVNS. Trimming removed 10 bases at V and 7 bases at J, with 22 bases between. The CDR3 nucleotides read TGTGCCACCGGCGTCCGGGGGACAAACTCTGAAAAACTGTTTTTT. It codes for CATGVRGTNSEKLFF.

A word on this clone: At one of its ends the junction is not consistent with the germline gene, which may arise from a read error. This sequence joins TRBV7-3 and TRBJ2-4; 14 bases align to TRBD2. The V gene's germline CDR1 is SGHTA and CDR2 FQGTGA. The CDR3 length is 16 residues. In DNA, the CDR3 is TGTGCCAGCAGCTTAACAGGGGGACTAGCGGGGGCCCCAGGGGACTTC. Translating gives CASSLTGGLAGAPGDF. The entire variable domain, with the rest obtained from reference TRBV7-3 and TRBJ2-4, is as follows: GAGVSQTPSNKVTEKGKYVELRCDPISGHTALYWYRQSLGQGPEFLIYFQGTGAADDSGLPNDRFFAVRPEGSVSTLKIQRTERGDSAVYLCASSLTGGLAGAPGDFGAGTRLSVL.

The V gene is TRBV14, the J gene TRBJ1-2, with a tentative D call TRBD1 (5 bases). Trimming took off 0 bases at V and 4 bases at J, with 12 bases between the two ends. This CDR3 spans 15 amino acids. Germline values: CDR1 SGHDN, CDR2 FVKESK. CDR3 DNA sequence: TGTGCCAGCAGCCAAGAGGTGGGACCCTCCTATGGCTACACCTTC. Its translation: CASSQEVGPSYGYTF.

DNA of the CDR3: TGTGCCAGCAGTACAACTGCGGGGGGGCCCCGGAATGAGCAGTTCTTC. Protein sequence: CASSTTAGGPRNEQFF. The chain couples TRBV27 to TRBJ2-1; TRBD2 aligns across 9 bases. Germline V CDR1 and CDR2: MNHEY, SMNVEV (reference sequence). This CDR3 has 16 residues. Trimming cost V 5 bases and J 7 bases; bases outside gene matches: 12.

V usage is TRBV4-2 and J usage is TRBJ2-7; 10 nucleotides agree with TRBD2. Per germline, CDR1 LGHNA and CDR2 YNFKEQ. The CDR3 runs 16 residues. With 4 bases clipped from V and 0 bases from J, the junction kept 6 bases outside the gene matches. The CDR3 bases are TGTGCCAGCAGCCGGACTAGCGGAAAAAGCTCCTACGAGCAGTACTTC. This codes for CASSRTSGKSSYEQYF.

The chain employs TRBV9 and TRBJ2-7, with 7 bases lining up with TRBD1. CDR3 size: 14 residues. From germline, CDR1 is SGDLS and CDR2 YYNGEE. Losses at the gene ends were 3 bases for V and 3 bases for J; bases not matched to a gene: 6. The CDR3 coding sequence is TGTGCCAGCAGCGGCGAGACAGGGAACTACGAGCAGTACTTC. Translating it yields CASSGETGNYEQYF.

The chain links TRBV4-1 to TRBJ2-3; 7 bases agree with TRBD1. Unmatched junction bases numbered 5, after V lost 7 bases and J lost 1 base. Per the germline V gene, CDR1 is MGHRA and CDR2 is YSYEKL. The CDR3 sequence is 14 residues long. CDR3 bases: TGCGCCAGCACGACAGGGTTGGGCACAGATACGCAGTATTTT. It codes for CASTTGLGTDTQYF.

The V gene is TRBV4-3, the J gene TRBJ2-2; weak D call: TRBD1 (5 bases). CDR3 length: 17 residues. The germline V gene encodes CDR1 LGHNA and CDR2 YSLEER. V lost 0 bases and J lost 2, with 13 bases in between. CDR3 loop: CASSQEPQVVNTGELFF. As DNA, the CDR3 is TGCGCCAGCAGCCAAGAACCACAGGTAGTCAACACCGGGGAGCTGTTTTTT.

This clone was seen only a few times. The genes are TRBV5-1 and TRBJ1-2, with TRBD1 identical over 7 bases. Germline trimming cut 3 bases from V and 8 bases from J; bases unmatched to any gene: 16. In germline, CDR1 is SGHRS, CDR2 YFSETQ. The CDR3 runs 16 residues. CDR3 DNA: TGCGCCAGCAGCTCGCACGAGTCACTCAGGGGGACGGGCTACACCTTC. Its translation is CASSSHESLRGTGYTF.

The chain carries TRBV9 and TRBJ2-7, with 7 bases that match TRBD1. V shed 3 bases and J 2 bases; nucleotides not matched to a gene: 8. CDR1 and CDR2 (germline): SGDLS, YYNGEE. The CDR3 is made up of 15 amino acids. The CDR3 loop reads CASSEQGTAAYEQYF. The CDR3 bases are TGTGCCAGCAGCGAACAAGGGACAGCAGCCTACGAGCAGTACTTC.

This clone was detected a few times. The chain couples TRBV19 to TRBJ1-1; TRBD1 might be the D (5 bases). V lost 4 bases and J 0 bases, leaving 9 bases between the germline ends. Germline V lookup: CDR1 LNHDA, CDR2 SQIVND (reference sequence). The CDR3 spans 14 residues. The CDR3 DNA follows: TGTGCCAGTAGTACGGACAATATGAACACTGAAGCTTTCTTT. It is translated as CASSTDNMNTEAFF. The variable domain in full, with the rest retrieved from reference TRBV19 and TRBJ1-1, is DGGITQSPKYLFRKEGQNVTLSCEQNLNHDAMYWYRQDPGQGLRLIYYSQIVNDFQKGDIAEGYSVSREKKESFPLTVTSAQKNPTAFYLCASSTDNMNTEAFFGQGTRLTVV.